This T cell receptor beta chain was sequenced for a study of neurological immune-mediated disorders. cDNA synthesis was performed by 5'RACE with 10-nucleotide random UMIs. TCRdb used MiXCR to reprocess the 5' RACE reads, holding one entry per CDR3 protein. In the table there are tens of thousands of distinct CDR3 sequences, approximately 14% of which are singletons. Points from the study as a whole: While HTLV-1-associated myelopathy showed the greatest TCR clonal expansion, multiple sclerosis showed the least, falling below healthy controls.

V lost 6 bases, J lost 4 bases, and 18 bases lay in between. CDR1 is MDHEN and CDR2 is SYDVKM in the germline V gene. The CDR3 loop spans 15 amino acids. This clonotype was recorded at least ten times. Its antigen remains unknown. The unsorted libraries had their origin in 2 million PBMCs stored at -80 C. The specimen sequenced was PBMCs. The TCR was taken from a woman aged 45-65 years in good health. J is TRBJ2-5 and V is TRBV28, with a tentative D call TRBD1 (6 bases). The CDR3 loop reads CASRTPAGAGETQYF. The CDR3 nucleotides read TGTGCCAGCAGAACCCCAGCAGGGGCAGGAGAGACCCAGTACTTC.